Here is one T cell receptor (beta chain) with its context. Original data processing: Reference gene primer amplification yielded estimated nucleated cell counts. The assay was immunoSEQ multiplex PCR, and TCRdb's table has in-frame clones only and misses some. That table is the source of V, J and clone size, and D and trimming were worked out from the DNA. The sample has more than 450,000 clones, approximately 90% seen once. The sample belongs to a study of blood T cell repertoires in COVID-19. Participants were aged 18 to 89 years from roughly 25 US areas. For recovered donors of Cohort 3, there were two negative PCRs, clearance, or symptom resolution. The germline V gene has CDR1 SGHRS and CDR2 YFSETQ. V was clipped by 3 bases and J by 2 bases; unmatched bases: 7. The CDR3 has 16 residues.

The sample consisted of PBMCs or T cells enriched from blood (not recorded which). The chain joins TRBV5-1 to TRBJ2-7; TRBD2 aligns across 11 bases. The origin of this receptor is a woman under 30 who had recovered from COVID-19. CDR3 residues: CASSSGGLAEPYEQYF. The CDR3 DNA follows: TGCGCCAGCAGCTCCGGGGGACTAGCGGAGCCCTACGAGCAGTACTTC.